These 27 T cell receptor beta chains share one sample of origin, sequenced in a study of identical twins. In TCRdb, the 5' RACE reads were re-called with MiXCR into one record per CDR3 protein. The sample lists about 1.7 million distinct CDR3 sequences; roughly a third were seen once. The sample taken for sequencing was cord blood. The source is a newborn girl in good health.

The chain links TRBV27 to TRBJ2-1; no clear D. The CDR3 spans 19 residues. The V end lost 6 bases, the J end lost 9 bases, and 33 bases lay between the germline ends. The germline V gene has CDR1 MNHEY and CDR2 SMNVEV (reference sequence). This chain's CDR3 is CASSLRFPWIGPLVPEQFF. Written as DNA, the CDR3 is TGTGCCAGCAGCCTCCGATTCCCGTGGATCGGCCCCCTCGTCCCTGAGCAGTTCTTC.

This clonotype was counted at least ten times. This chain joins TRBV10-3 and TRBJ2-7; TRBD1 matches 9 bases. J gave up 1 base and V 4 bases, and 5 bases lay outside the gene matches. Germline CDR1 ENHRY, CDR2 SYGVKD. The CDR3 has 15 residues. CDR3 nucleotides: TGTGCCATCAGTGTCCGGGACAGGGATTCCTACGAGCAGTACTTC. This codes for CAISVRDRDSYEQYF.

The chain joins TRBV11-2 to TRBJ2-1; D ambiguous. The CDR3 covers 12 residues. With 6 bases removed from V and 6 bases from J, the gap between germline ends came to 9 bases. The germline V gene has CDR1 SGHAT and CDR2 FQNNGV. The CDR3 region is CASRAPSNEQFF. As DNA, the CDR3 is TGTGCCAGCAGAGCACCCTCCAATGAGCAGTTCTTC.

Only a few counts were recorded for this clonotype. The gene calls are TRBV25-1 and TRBJ2-5; 9 bases are a match to TRBD2. Germline lookup yields CDR1 MGHDK and CDR2 SYGVNS. CDR3 length: 14 amino acids. V trimming: 3 bases; J trimming: 5 bases; junction bases outside the gene matches: 4. CDR3 in DNA: TGTGCCAGCAGTGACCCTAGCGGGAACGAGACCCAGTACTTC. Translation: CASSDPSGNETQYF.

The V gene is TRBV20-1, the J gene TRBJ2-3; D possibly uses TRBD1 or TRBD2 (5 bases each). Trimming cost V 0 bases and J 2 bases, with 12 bases left between them. Germline assignment: CDR1 DFQATT and CDR2 SNEGSKA (reference sequence). The CDR3 covers 15 residues. As DNA, the CDR3 is TGCAGTGCTAGAGATGGGACGGACCCCACAGATACGCAGTATTTT. Encoded protein: CSARDGTDPTDTQYF.

The chain has TRBV20-1 and TRBJ1-2; unclear D gene. With 0 bases removed from V and 1 base from J, the gap between germline ends came to 6 bases. Germline CDR1 is DFQATT and CDR2 is SNEGSKA (reference sequence). The CDR3 extends over 13 amino acids. As DNA, the CDR3 is TGCAGTGCTAGAGATGCAGTTAACTATGGCTACACCTTC. Its translation: CSARDAVNYGYTF.

This chain connects TRBV20-1 to TRBJ1-2, with 8 bases fitting TRBD1. Unmatched junction bases numbered 6, after V lost 7 bases and J lost 2 bases. This CDR3 spans 13 amino acids. The germline V gene has CDR1 DFQATT and CDR2 SNEGSKA (reference sequence). The CDR3 coding sequence is TGCAGTGGAACGACAGGGGCCAACTATGGCTACACCTTC. Residues: CSGTTGANYGYTF.

This clonotype was counted between two and nine times. This chain links TRBV20-1 with TRBJ2-1; 10 nucleotides match TRBD1. Germline-derived CDR1 and CDR2 are DFQATT and SNEGSKA (reference sequence). V dropped 4 bases and J dropped 8; count of bases not matched to a gene: 11. This CDR3 contains 15 residues. In DNA form, the CDR3 reads TGCAGTGCTAAGGAACCGGGACAGGGGTATGATGAGCAGTTCTTC. It translates to CSAKEPGQGYDEQFF.

This clonotype was found a few times. CDR3 region: CATSDWGTSNEQYF. DNA for the CDR3: TGTGCCACCAGTGATTGGGGGACTAGTAATGAGCAGTACTTC. The chain links TRBV24-1 to TRBJ2-7; 8 bases agree with TRBD2. Trimming took 2 bases from V and 7 from J; bases not matched to a gene: 6. The CDR3 extends over 14 amino acids. The germline gives CDR1 KGHDR, CDR2 SFDVKD.

The chain employs TRBV20-1 and TRBJ1-1, with a weak D call TRBD1 (6 bases). This CDR3 is built from 15 residues. The germline CDR1 and CDR2 sequences are DFQATT and SNEGSKA (reference sequence). V shed 1 base and J shed 1 base, with 13 bases lying between them. CDR3 region: CSARVPGAGNTEAFF. The CDR3 nucleotides are TGCAGTGCTAGAGTTCCGGGGGCGGGGAACACTGAAGCTTTCTTT.

There are many counts of this clonotype. This sequence joins TRBV5-1 and TRBJ2-3; 12 bases fit TRBD2. The CDR3 extends over 17 amino acids. The trim removed 0 bases at V and 2 bases at J, leaving 4 bases unmatched. CDR1 and CDR2 from the germline V gene are SGHRS and YFSETQ. For the CDR3, the DNA is TGCGCCAGCAGCTTGGGGACTAGCGGGGCCTCCACAGATACGCAGTATTTT. This gives the protein CASSLGTSGASTDTQYF.

Concerning this clonotype: At one boundary the junction diverges from the germline segment, which might be a read error. The rearrangement links TRBV4-1 to TRBJ2-4; 10 nucleotides agree with TRBD1. This CDR3 region has 16 residues. Germline V gene sequence: CDR1 MGHRA, CDR2 YSYEKL. This CDR3 reads CASSPTPDRGKNIRYF. In nucleotides, the CDR3 is TGCGCCAGCAGCCCCACCCCGGACAGGGGGAAAAACATTCGGTACTTC.

The chain links TRBV29-1 to TRBJ2-1; possible D gene TRBD2, 5 bases. Germline loops: CDR1 SQVTM, CDR2 ANQGSEA. The CDR3 consists of 13 residues. V was pared by 7 bases and J by 4 bases, with 14 bases between. CDR3 nucleotide sequence: TGCAGCGCCAGAGGGAAAGAATACAATGAGCAGTTCTTC. This sequence encodes CSARGKEYNEQFF.

This chain joins TRBV25-1 and TRBJ2-7, with TRBD2 matching over 12 bases. Germline V gene sequence: CDR1 MGHDK, CDR2 SYGVNS. V was pared by 1 base and J by 7 bases, with 11 bases of the junction left unmatched. The CDR3 is 17 amino acids. The CDR3 DNA reads TGTGCCAGCAGTGAATTCCCGACTAGCGGGAGTTACAATGAGCAGTACTTC. It specifies CASSEFPTSGSYNEQYF.

The rearrangement uses TRBV28 and TRBJ2-5, with 11 bases matching TRBD2. The length of the CDR3 is 13 residues. Trimming at V came to 5 bases and at J to 11 bases, leaving 7 bases not matched to a gene. CDR1 MDHEN and CDR2 SYDVKM come from the germline V gene. CDR3 DNA sequence: TGTGCCAGCAGTCGACTAGCGGGAAGGGAGCAGTACTTC. Protein sequence: CASSRLAGREQYF.

This clonotype turned up a few times. The chain is built from TRBV6-5 and TRBJ2-1; 11 bases fit TRBD2. Germline trimming cut 0 bases from V and 1 base from J; bases unmatched to any gene: 5. There are 18 residues in the CDR3. The V gene's germline CDR1 is MNHEY and CDR2 SVGAGI. CDR3: CASSYSALAGGSYNEQFF. In nucleotides, the CDR3 is TGTGCCAGCAGTTACTCGGCCCTAGCGGGAGGATCCTACAATGAGCAGTTCTTC.

This clonotype was counted many times. The chain employs TRBV25-1 and TRBJ2-6; D remains ambiguous. There are 14 residues in the CDR3. Trimming took 4 bases from V and 0 from J, leaving 4 bases between them. CDR1 and CDR2 from the germline V gene are MGHDK and SYGVNS. The CDR3 here is CASSGLSGANVLTF. The CDR3 DNA is TGTGCCAGCAGTGGCCTCTCTGGGGCCAACGTCCTGACTTTC.

This clonotype came up a few times. V gene TRBV15 combines with J gene TRBJ1-4; a weak D match, TRBD1 (6 bases). Trimming took off 3 bases at V and 7 bases at J, with 15 bases between the two ends. CDR1 and CDR2 (germline): LNHNV, YYDKDF (reference sequence). The CDR3 loop spans 15 amino acids. In DNA, the CDR3 is TGTGCCACCAGCAGGACAGGAGTCTTGGGTGAAAAACTGTTTTTT. Its protein is CATSRTGVLGEKLFF.

This clonotype was seen a handful of times. The chain employs TRBV20-1 and TRBJ2-3; TRBD2 matches 15 bases. V gave up 5 bases and J gave up 7 bases; unmatched junction bases: 4. The CDR3 is 14 residues long. Germline V lookup: CDR1 DFQATT, CDR2 SNEGSKA (reference sequence). The CDR3 region is CSARTSGGANTQYF. Written as DNA, the CDR3 is TGCAGTGCTCGGACTAGCGGGGGGGCAAATACGCAGTATTTT.

V gene TRBV28 combines with J gene TRBJ2-5; 9 bases fit TRBD2. The CDR3 is 15 amino acids. V lost 6 bases to trimming and J lost 11 bases; unmatched junction nucleotides: 16. Germline-derived CDR1 and CDR2 are MDHEN and SYDVKM. CDR3 coding DNA: TGTGCCAGCAGGGGGCTAGCGGGATACGACAATGAGCAGTACTTC. It is translated as CASRGLAGYDNEQYF.

The gene calls are TRBV3-1 and TRBJ2-5; 8 positions agree with TRBD2. With the DNA end fitting TRBJ2-1 better, the J assignment may be wrong. Germline CDR1 LGHDT, CDR2 YNNKEL (reference sequence). This CDR3 contains 16 residues. DNA of the CDR3: TGTGCCAGCAGCCGGAGGCTAGCGGGTAGTCAAGAGACCCAGTTCTTC. Translation gives CASSRRLAGSQETQFF.

As to this clonotype: A read error may be the cause here, since a much bigger clone is one base away. This sequence joins TRBV6-2 or TRBV6-3 and TRBJ2-7; the match to TRBD2 covers 8 bases. From germline, CDR1 is MNHEY and CDR2 SVGEGT. The CDR3 totals 16 residues. CDR3 in amino acids: CASSYNGLAGYYGQYF. The CDR3 nucleotides are TGTGCCAGCAGTTACAACGGACTAGCAGGGTACTACGGGCAGTACTTC.

The V gene is TRBV10-3, the J gene TRBJ2-2; D could derive from TRBD1 or TRBD2 (5 bases each). Germline lookup yields CDR1 ENHRY and CDR2 SYGVKD. The CDR3 runs to 15 residues. V dropped 1 base and J dropped 3 bases, with 9 bases sitting between them. CDR3 sequence (DNA): TGTGCCATCAGTGAGTTTGGGGGAGACACCGGGGAGCTGTTTTTT. Protein product: CAISEFGGDTGELFF.

CDR3 nucleotide sequence: TGTGCCAGCAGTTTCCGGGACAGGGGATTCTGGGGCACAGATACGCAGTATTTT. Encoded protein: CASSFRDRGFWGTDTQYF. V gene TRBV28 combines with J gene TRBJ2-3; the match to TRBD1 covers 10 bases. The CDR3 runs 18 residues. V shed 3 bases, J shed 1 base, and the junction held 10 bases outside the gene matches. Germline V gene lookup returns CDR1 MDHEN and CDR2 SYDVKM.

This clonotype was counted a single time. The genes are TRBV25-1 and TRBJ1-1, with TRBD1 matching 7 bases. The CDR3 covers 15 residues. CDR1 is MGHDK and CDR2 is SYGVNS in the germline V gene. The J segment lost 7 bases and the V segment lost 0 bases, leaving 8 bases of the junction unmatched. The CDR3 region has the DNA TGTGCCAGCAGTGAATACACGACAGGGTTTGGTGAAGCTTTCTTT. It specifies CASSEYTTGFGEAFF. Supplemented by reference TRBV25-1 and TRBJ1-1, the full variable domain reads EADIYQTPRYLVIGTGKKITLECSQTMGHDKMYWYQQDPGMELHLIHYSYGVNSTEKGDLSSESTVSRIRTEHFPLTLESARPSHTSQYLCASSEYTTGFGEAFFGQGTRLTVV.

This clonotype was seen repeatedly, ten times or more. This chain uses TRBV4-2 with TRBJ1-2; possibly TRBD1 for D (6 bases). Deletions cut 0 bases from V and 5 bases from J, with 22 bases between. The CDR3 is 18 amino acids. Germline CDR1 is LGHNA and CDR2 is YNFKEQ. The CDR3 protein is CASSQDRWEGGARYGYTF. As DNA, the CDR3 is TGTGCCAGCAGCCAAGATAGATGGGAGGGGGGCGCGCGGTATGGCTACACCTTC.

This clonotype was seen more than once but under ten times. The rearrangement links TRBV6-1 to TRBJ2-5; the D gene is possibly TRBD2 (6 bases). Germline-derived CDR1 and CDR2 are MNHNS and SASEGT. The CDR3 contains 16 residues. The germline V and J ends were trimmed by 6 bases and 2 bases, with 19 bases remaining between them. This chain's CDR3 is CASRGDAGWWQETQYF. The CDR3 nucleotides are TGTGCCAGCAGAGGCGACGCGGGATGGTGGCAAGAGACCCAGTACTTC.